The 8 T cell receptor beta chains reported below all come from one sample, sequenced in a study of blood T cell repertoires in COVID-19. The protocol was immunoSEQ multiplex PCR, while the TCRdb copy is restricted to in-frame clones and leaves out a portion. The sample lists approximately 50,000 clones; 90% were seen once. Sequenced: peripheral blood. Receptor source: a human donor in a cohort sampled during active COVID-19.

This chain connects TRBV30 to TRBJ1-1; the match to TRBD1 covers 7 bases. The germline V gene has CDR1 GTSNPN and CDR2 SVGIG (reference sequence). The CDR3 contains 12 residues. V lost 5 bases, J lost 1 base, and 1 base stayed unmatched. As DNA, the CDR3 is TGTGCCTGGGACAGGGCGAACACTGAAGCTTTCTTT. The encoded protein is CAWDRANTEAFF.

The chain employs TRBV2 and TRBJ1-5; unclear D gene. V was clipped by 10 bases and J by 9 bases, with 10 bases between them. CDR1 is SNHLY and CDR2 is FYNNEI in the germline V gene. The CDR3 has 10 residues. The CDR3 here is CATYEGPQHF. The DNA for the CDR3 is TGTGCCACCTATGAGGGGCCCCAGCATTTT.

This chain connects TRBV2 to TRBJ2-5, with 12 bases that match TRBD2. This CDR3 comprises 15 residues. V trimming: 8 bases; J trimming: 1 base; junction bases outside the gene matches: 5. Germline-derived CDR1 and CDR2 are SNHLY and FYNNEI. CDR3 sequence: CASPRTSGVQETQYF. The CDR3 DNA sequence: TGTGCCAGCCCGAGGACTAGCGGGGTCCAAGAGACCCAGTACTTC.

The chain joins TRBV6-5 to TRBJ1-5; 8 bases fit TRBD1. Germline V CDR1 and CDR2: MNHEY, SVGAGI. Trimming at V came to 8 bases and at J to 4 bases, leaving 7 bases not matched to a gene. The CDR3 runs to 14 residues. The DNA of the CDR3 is TGTGCCAGCGGATGCCGGGACAGGAATCAGCCCCAGCATTTT. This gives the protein CASGCRDRNQPQHF.

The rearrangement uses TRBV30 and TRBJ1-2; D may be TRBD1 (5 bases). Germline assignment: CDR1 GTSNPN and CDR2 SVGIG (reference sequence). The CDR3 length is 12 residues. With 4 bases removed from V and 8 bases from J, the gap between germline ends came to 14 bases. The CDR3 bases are TGTGCCTGGACAGGGTGGTGGGGCGGCTACACCTTC. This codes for CAWTGWWGGYTF.

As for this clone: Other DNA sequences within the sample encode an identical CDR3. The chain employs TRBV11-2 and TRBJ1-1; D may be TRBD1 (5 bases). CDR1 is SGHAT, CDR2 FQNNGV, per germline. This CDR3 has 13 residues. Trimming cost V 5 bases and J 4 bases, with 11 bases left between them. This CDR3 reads CASSIQGTTEAFF. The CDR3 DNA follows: TGTGCCAGCAGCATTCAGGGAACCACTGAAGCTTTCTTT.

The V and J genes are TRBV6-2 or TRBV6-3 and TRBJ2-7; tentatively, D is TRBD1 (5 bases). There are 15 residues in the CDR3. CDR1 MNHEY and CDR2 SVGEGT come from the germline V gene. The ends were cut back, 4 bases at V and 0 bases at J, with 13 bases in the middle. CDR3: CASSSRRAGSYEQYV. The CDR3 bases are TGTGCCAGCAGTTCCCGCAGGGCCGGCTCCTACGAGCAGTACGTC.

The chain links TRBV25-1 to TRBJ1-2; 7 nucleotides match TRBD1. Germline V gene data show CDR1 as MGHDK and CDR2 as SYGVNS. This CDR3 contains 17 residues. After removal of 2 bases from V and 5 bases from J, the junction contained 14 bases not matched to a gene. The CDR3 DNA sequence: TGTGCCAGCAGTGAAAGCGGACAGGAAGCCCTGCCATATGGCTACACCTTC. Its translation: CASSESGQEALPYGYTF.